The source of this TCR beta chain is a study of T cell responses to AZD1222 COVID-19 vaccine. The CDR3 runs 17 residues. V dropped 3 bases and J dropped 1; count of bases not matched to a gene: 8. The germline V gene encodes CDR1 MRHNA and CDR2 SNTAGT. TCRdb's copy holds only in-frame clones and misses some; the assay was immunoSEQ multiplex PCR. This sample has roughly 120,000 clones, with about 85% found just once. This sequence joins TRBV6-4 and TRBJ2-3; 9 bases line up with TRBD2. The sample was peripheral blood, taken on day 0 of AZD1222 vaccination. The receptor was derived from an adult in good health. CDR3: CASSEEVAGVGTDTQYF. Here the CDR3 DNA reads TGTGCCAGCAGTGAGGAGGTAGCGGGAGTGGGCACAGATACGCAGTATTTT.